This entry lists 14 T cell receptor beta chains sequenced from one sample in a study of technical replicates of blood from several donors. Using immunoSEQ multiplex PCR, the repertoire was profiled, and TCRdb retains in-frame clones only, with some absent. The table records 17,000 or so clones, roughly 86% of them present only once. The sample consisted of PBMCs. These receptors came from a human donor in good health.

The J gene is TRBJ2-3, the V gene TRBV7-3; a possible D gene is TRBD2 (5 bases). V lost 3 bases, J lost 6 bases, and 13 bases lay in between. CDR3 length equals 14 residues. The germline CDR1 and CDR2 sequences are SGHTA and FQGTGA. The CDR3 DNA reads as TGTGCCAGCAGCTTGGAACGGAGAGGGGATACGCAGTATTTT. Encoded protein: CASSLERRGDTQYF.

A single count supports this clone. This chain links TRBV27 with TRBJ2-7, with D possibly being TRBD2 (6 bases). CDR3 length: 15 amino acids. Between the trimmed V and J ends, which lost 5 bases and 7 bases, there was a span of 21 bases. From germline, CDR1 is MNHEY and CDR2 SMNVEV (reference sequence). CDR3 amino acids: CASSTRASPRGEQYF. The CDR3 DNA reads TGTGCCAGCAGTACCCGTGCTTCCCCGCGGGGAGAGCAGTACTTC.

The chain is built from TRBV2 and TRBJ2-1, with 10 bases matching TRBD2. Losses at the gene ends were 3 bases for V and 0 bases for J; bases not matched to a gene: 2. The germline V gene encodes CDR1 SNHLY and CDR2 FYNNEI. CDR3 size: 16 residues. As DNA, the CDR3 is TGTGCCAGCAGTGAGGCTAGCGGGAGCTCCTACAATGAGCAGTTCTTC. Translated: CASSEASGSSYNEQFF.

The chain uses TRBV5-1 and TRBJ1-6, with D perhaps TRBD1 (6 bases). Germline CDR1 and CDR2: SGHRS and YFSETQ. With 0 bases removed from V and 6 bases from J, the gap between germline ends came to 7 bases. The CDR3 is 14 amino acids. The CDR3 spells CASSLGQANSPLHF. The CDR3 DNA reads TGCGCCAGCAGCTTGGGACAGGCTAATTCACCCCTCCACTTT.

This chain's CDR3 is CASSRSGGRVKGNTEAFF. Written as DNA, the CDR3 is TGTGCCAGTAGTAGGTCTGGAGGGCGGGTAAAGGGGAACACTGAAGCTTTCTTT. The genes are TRBV19 and TRBJ1-1; D gene ambiguous. Germline CDR1 is LNHDA and CDR2 is SQIVND (reference sequence). The CDR3 is 18 amino acids. Trimming cost V 4 bases and J 1 base, with 22 bases left between them.

The chain recombines TRBV2 with TRBJ2-7; 9 bases are a match to TRBD1. The germline gives CDR1 SNHLY, CDR2 FYNNEI. This CDR3 has 14 residues. V lost 5 bases and J lost 4; bases outside the gene matches: 6. The chain's CDR3 is CASSLQGAEYEQYF. The CDR3 DNA follows: TGTGCCAGCAGTTTACAGGGGGCTGAGTACGAGCAGTACTTC.

The chain has TRBV27 and TRBJ2-5; TRBD2 agrees at 13 bases. This CDR3 comprises 15 residues. V dropped 6 bases and J dropped 1; count of bases not matched to a gene: 2. Germline CDR1 is MNHEY and CDR2 is SMNVEV (reference sequence). The CDR3 region has the DNA TGTGCCAGCAGAAGGACTAGCGGGAGCCAAGAGACCCAGTACTTC. Translated, it gives CASRRTSGSQETQYF.

The chain combines TRBV5-4 with TRBJ1-1, with D maybe TRBD1 (5 bases). V lost 0 bases, J lost 4 bases, and 10 bases lay in between. From germline, CDR1 is SGHNT and CDR2 YYREEE (reference sequence). The CDR3 covers 14 residues. The CDR3 sequence: CASSLARGTTEAFF. The CDR3 nucleotides read TGTGCCAGCAGCTTGGCGCGGGGGACCACTGAAGCTTTCTTT.

The CDR3: CASSVSSGSGTDTQYF. The CDR3 DNA sequence: TGCGCCAGCAGTGTTTCTAGCGGGAGTGGAACAGATACGCAGTATTTT. The gene calls are TRBV10-2 and TRBJ2-3; 10 bases agree with TRBD2. V shed 4 bases, J shed 3 bases, and the junction held 7 bases outside the gene matches. The germline gives CDR1 WSHSY, CDR2 SAAADI. This CDR3 spans 16 amino acids.

The chain links TRBV28 to TRBJ1-5, with no clear D. Germline CDR1 MDHEN, CDR2 SYDVKM. This CDR3 has 12 residues. Trimming stripped 7 bases from V and 3 bases from J, with 7 bases between. The CDR3 DNA reads as TGTGCCAGCACCCTCCCCAATCAGCCCCAGCATTTT. This gives the protein CASTLPNQPQHF.

This chain joins TRBV13 and TRBJ1-4, with D uncertain. V gave up 7 bases and J gave up 3 bases, with 12 bases separating them. The germline V gene has CDR1 PRHDT and CDR2 FYEKMQ (reference sequence). The CDR3 loop spans 14 amino acids. Here the CDR3 reads CASTRRVSNEKLFF. CDR3 nucleotides: TGTGCCAGCACCCGGAGGGTTTCTAATGAAAAACTGTTTTTT.

This clone was seen once. This chain joins TRBV6-5 and TRBJ2-7; 7 bases map to TRBD1. Germline values: CDR1 MNHEY, CDR2 SVGAGI. The V segment lost 6 bases and the J segment 0 bases; nucleotides outside the gene matches: 5. The CDR3 is 14 residues long. This chain's CDR3 is CASRVTGYSYEQYF. CDR3 coding DNA: TGTGCCAGCAGAGTGACAGGGTACTCCTACGAGCAGTACTTC.

The chain carries TRBV10-3 and TRBJ1-3; D gene uncertain. Trimming pared 4 bases from V and 4 bases from J, leaving 8 bases between. Germline V gene sequence: CDR1 ENHRY, CDR2 SYGVKD. The CDR3 loop spans 13 amino acids. The CDR3 here is CAISGGGGNTIYF. The CDR3 nucleotides are TGTGCCATCAGTGGGGGAGGAGGAAACACCATATATTTT.

The V and J genes are TRBV7-3 and TRBJ2-2; TRBD1 aligns across 10 bases. The CDR3 covers 16 residues. Per the germline V gene, CDR1 is SGHTA and CDR2 is FQGTGA. J gave up 6 bases and V 0 bases, and 4 bases lay outside the gene matches. The CDR3 region is CASSLTSDRGAGELFF. For the CDR3, the DNA is TGTGCCAGCAGCTTAACGTCGGACAGGGGGGCCGGGGAGCTGTTTTTT. The full variable domain, its missing parts supplied by reference TRBV7-3 and TRBJ2-2, is GAGVSQTPSNKVTEKGKYVELRCDPISGHTALYWYRQSLGQGPEFLIYFQGTGAADDSGLPNDRFFAVRPEGSVSTLKIQRTERGDSAVYLCASSLTSDRGAGELFFGEGSRLTVL.